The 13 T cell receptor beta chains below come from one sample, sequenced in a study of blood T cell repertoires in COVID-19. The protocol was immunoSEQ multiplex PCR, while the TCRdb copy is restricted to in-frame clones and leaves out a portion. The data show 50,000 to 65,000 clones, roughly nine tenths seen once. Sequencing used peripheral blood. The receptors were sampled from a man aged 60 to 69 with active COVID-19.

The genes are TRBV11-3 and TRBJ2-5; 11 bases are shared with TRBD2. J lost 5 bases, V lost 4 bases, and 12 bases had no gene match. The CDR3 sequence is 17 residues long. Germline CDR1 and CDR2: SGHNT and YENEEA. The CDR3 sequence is CASSSRSLAGVGETQYF. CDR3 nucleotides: TGTGCCAGCAGCTCCAGGTCACTAGCGGGAGTAGGGGAGACCCAGTACTTC.

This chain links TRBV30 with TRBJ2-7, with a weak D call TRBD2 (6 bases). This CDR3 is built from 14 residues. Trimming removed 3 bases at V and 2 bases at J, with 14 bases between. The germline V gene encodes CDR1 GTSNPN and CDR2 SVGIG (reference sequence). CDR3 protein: CAWRSGSGTYEQYF. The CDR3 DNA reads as TGTGCCTGGAGGAGTGGTAGCGGAACCTACGAGCAGTACTTC.

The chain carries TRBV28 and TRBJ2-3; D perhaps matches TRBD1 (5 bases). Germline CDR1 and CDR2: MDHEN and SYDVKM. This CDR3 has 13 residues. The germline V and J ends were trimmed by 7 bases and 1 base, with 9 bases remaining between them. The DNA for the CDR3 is TGTGCCAGCATGGGGCAGCGCACAGATACGCAGTATTTT. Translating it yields CASMGQRTDTQYF.

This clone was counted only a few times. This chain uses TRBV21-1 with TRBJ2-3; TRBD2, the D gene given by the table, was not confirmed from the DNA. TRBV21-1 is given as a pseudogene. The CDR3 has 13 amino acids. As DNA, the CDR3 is TGTGCCAGCAGAGGACTAGGCGCGGATACGCAGTATTTT. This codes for CASRGLGADTQYF.

CDR3 residues: CASSDLAGNGGDTQYF. DNA for the CDR3: TGTGCCAGTAGTGATTTGGCGGGAAACGGAGGAGATACGCAGTATTTT. This chain joins TRBV19 and TRBJ2-3; D perhaps matches TRBD2 (6 bases). Per germline, CDR1 LNHDA and CDR2 SQIVND (reference sequence). The CDR3 extends over 16 amino acids. V lost 5 bases, J lost 5 bases, and 20 bases lay in between.

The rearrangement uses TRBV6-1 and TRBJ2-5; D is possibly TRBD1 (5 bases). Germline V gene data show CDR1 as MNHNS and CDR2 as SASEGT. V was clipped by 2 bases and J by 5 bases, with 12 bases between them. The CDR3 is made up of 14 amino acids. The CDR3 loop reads CASSELSGWETQYF. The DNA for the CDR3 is TGTGCCAGCAGTGAACTATCAGGGTGGGAGACCCAGTACTTC.

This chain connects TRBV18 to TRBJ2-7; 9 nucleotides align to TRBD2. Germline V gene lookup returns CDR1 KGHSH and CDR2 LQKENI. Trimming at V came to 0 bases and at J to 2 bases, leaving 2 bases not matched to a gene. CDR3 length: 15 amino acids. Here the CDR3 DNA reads TGTGCCAGCTCACCACCGGCGGGAGGGCCCTACGAGCAGTACTTC. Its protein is CASSPPAGGPYEQYF.

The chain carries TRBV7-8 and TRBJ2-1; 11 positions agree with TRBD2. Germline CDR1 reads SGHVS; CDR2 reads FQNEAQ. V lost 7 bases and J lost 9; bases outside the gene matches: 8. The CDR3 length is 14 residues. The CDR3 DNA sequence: TGTGCCAGCACCTTTAGCGGGAGGGCCTTTGAGCAGTTCTTC. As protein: CASTFSGRAFEQFF.

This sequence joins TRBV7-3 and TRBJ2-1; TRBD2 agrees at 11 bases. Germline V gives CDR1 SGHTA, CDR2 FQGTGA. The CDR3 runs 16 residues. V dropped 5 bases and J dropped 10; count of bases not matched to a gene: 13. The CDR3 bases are TGTGCCAGCAGCATCAACTCCGGGACTAGCGGATTAGAGCAGTTCTTC. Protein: CASSINSGTSGLEQFF.

The CDR3 reads CASSSKKIAGGRLRQYF. The CDR3 nucleotides read TGTGCCAGCAGTTCCAAGAAAATAGCGGGAGGTCGACTCCGGCAGTACTTC. This chain uses TRBV27 with TRBJ2-7; 10 bases are a match to TRBD2. The CDR3 sequence is 17 residues long. With 4 bases clipped from V and 9 bases from J, the junction kept 18 bases outside the gene matches. Per germline, CDR1 MNHEY and CDR2 SMNVEV (reference sequence).

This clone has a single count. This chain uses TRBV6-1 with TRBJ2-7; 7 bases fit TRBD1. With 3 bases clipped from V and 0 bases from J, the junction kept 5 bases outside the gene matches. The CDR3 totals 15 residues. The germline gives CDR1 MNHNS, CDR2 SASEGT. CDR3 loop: CASSDADRPSYEQYF. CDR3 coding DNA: TGTGCCAGCAGTGATGCGGACAGGCCCTCCTACGAGCAGTACTTC.

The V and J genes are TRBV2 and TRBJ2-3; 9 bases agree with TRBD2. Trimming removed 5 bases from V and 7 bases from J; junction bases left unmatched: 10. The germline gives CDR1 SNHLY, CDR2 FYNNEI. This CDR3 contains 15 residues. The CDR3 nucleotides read TGTGCCAGCAGTTATCCCGGGACTAGCCAAAATACGCAGTATTTT. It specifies CASSYPGTSQNTQYF.

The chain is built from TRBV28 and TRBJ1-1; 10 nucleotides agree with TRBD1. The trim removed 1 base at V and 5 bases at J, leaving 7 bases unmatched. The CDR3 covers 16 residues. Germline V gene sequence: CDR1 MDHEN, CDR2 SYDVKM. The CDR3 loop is CASSLSTGGLLTEAFF. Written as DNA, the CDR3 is TGTGCCAGCAGTTTATCGACAGGGGGCCTCTTGACTGAAGCTTTCTTT.